A single sample gave rise to the 11 T cell receptor beta chains below, sequenced in a study of technical replicates of blood from four donors. Method: immunoSEQ multiplex PCR; TCRdb's copy keeps in-frame clones and lacks some. In the table there are some 80,000 clones, about 97% of which are singletons. Sequencing input: T cells isolated from PBMCs. These receptors came from a human donor in good health.

In this sample, this clone turned up once. The V and J genes are TRBV19 and TRBJ2-3; 10 nucleotides match TRBD2. V gave up 5 bases and J gave up 1 base; unmatched junction bases: 3. Germline V CDR1 and CDR2: LNHDA, SQIVND (reference sequence). CDR3 length equals 15 residues. In nucleotides, the CDR3 is TGTGCCAGTAGTGCAACTAGCGGGGGCACAGATACGCAGTATTTT. It specifies CASSATSGGTDTQYF.

The chain combines TRBV4-1 with TRBJ1-1; D remains unclear. This CDR3 has 16 amino acids. The germline V gene has CDR1 MGHRA and CDR2 YSYEKL. V was trimmed by 1 base and J by 4 bases, leaving 16 bases between them. The DNA for the CDR3 is TGCGCCAGCAGCCAAGCCCTTCTAGCTGCGGTCACTGAAGCTTTCTTT. Protein: CASSQALLAAVTEAFF.

This chain connects TRBV7-3 to TRBJ2-1, with 9 bases fitting TRBD1. Germline V gene lookup returns CDR1 SGHTA and CDR2 FQGTGA. The CDR3 runs to 17 residues. The V gene end was trimmed by 5 bases and the J gene end by 4 bases; junction bases not matched to a gene: 12. CDR3 amino acids: CASSQTGTGIPYNEQFF. In DNA form, the CDR3 reads TGTGCCAGCAGCCAGACCGGGACAGGGATCCCGTACAATGAGCAGTTCTTC.

This chain links TRBV29-1 with TRBJ2-1; possibly TRBD1 for D (6 bases). Germline values: CDR1 SQVTM, CDR2 ANQGSEA. V shed 7 bases and J shed 4 bases, with 17 bases lying between them. CDR3 size: 14 residues. DNA for the CDR3: TGCAGCGCGAACGGACAGCTCCTATACAATGAGCAGTTCTTC. Translated, it gives CSANGQLLYNEQFF.

The chain combines TRBV28 with TRBJ2-5, with D possibly being TRBD2 (6 bases). The CDR3 covers 15 residues. V was shortened by 7 bases and J by 1 base, with 16 bases between the two germline ends. Germline V gene data show CDR1 as MDHEN and CDR2 as SYDVKM. This CDR3 reads CASNPGGSLQETQYF. The DNA of the CDR3 is TGTGCCAGCAACCCTGGAGGGTCCCTCCAAGAGACCCAGTACTTC.

This chain connects TRBV28 to TRBJ1-2; 8 bases match TRBD1. CDR1 and CDR2 from the germline V gene are MDHEN and SYDVKM. The CDR3 loop spans 12 amino acids. With V trimmed by 6 bases and J by 8 bases, 5 bases remained unmatched. CDR3 in amino acids: CASRQGEDGYTF. CDR3 bases: TGTGCCAGCAGACAGGGGGAGGACGGCTACACCTTC.

The chain links TRBV2 to TRBJ2-7; TRBD2 matches at 9 bases. CDR1 is SNHLY and CDR2 is FYNNEI in the germline V gene. Trimming cost V 4 bases and J 3 bases; bases outside gene matches: 4. The CDR3 has 14 residues. DNA of the CDR3: TGTGCCAGCAGTGCTAGCGGGGATTACTACGAGCAGTACTTC. Protein product: CASSASGDYYEQYF.

The rearrangement joins TRBV7-9 to TRBJ1-2; 7 bases map to TRBD1. V gave up 1 base and J gave up 4 bases; unmatched junction bases: 6. CDR1 is SEHNR, CDR2 FQNEAQ, per germline (reference sequence). This CDR3 contains 15 residues. The CDR3 reads CASSLVGDSSYGYTF. The CDR3 nucleotides are TGTGCCAGCAGCTTAGTCGGGGACAGTAGCTATGGCTACACCTTC.

This chain uses TRBV4-1 with TRBJ1-2; 9 bases fit TRBD1. The V segment lost 1 base and the J segment 5 bases; nucleotides outside the gene matches: 14. Germline loops: CDR1 MGHRA, CDR2 YSYEKL. The CDR3 loop spans 18 amino acids. CDR3 region: CASSQGIRTGASMYGYTF. CDR3 DNA sequence: TGCGCCAGCAGCCAAGGTATACGGACAGGGGCCAGCATGTATGGCTACACCTTC.

This chain joins TRBV4-1 and TRBJ2-1; 10 bases agree with TRBD2. Germline V lookup: CDR1 MGHRA, CDR2 YSYEKL. V was pared by 3 bases and J by 6 bases, with 11 bases of the junction left unmatched. The CDR3 is 17 amino acids. CDR3 DNA sequence: TGCGCCAGCAGCCATTTTACCACTAGCGGGGTTATCAATGAGCAGTTCTTC. Translation gives CASSHFTTSGVINEQFF.

The chain is built from TRBV6-5 and TRBJ1-4; 9 nucleotides agree with TRBD1. The V segment lost 6 bases and the J segment 7 bases; nucleotides outside the gene matches: 3. Per the germline V gene, CDR1 is MNHEY and CDR2 is SVGAGI. The CDR3 is made up of 13 amino acids. CDR3 in amino acids: CASRGTGREKLFF. The DNA for the CDR3 is TGTGCCAGCAGAGGGACAGGGCGTGAAAAACTGTTTTTT.